A selection of T cell receptor beta chains follows, all from one sample in a study of blood T cell repertoires in COVID-19. Assay: immunoSEQ multiplex PCR; the TCRdb copy retains only in-frame clones and omits some. The sample consists of 200,000 to 250,000 clones, 86% of them appearing once. The specimen was peripheral blood. Receptor source: a woman in her forties or fifties with acute or convalescent COVID-19. Each CDR3 is given with its conserved first and last residue. The D gene is left open where the match is weak. Size is omitted from some rows. Given values are once, few, many or a class for expanded clones.

v_call: TRBV9; clone_size: NA; d_call: TRBD2; j_call: TRBJ2-3; cdr3_aa: CASSVTESGRAADTQYF; cdr3_nt: TGTGCCAGCAGCGTAACGGAGAGCGGGAGGGCCGCAGATACGCAGTATTTT
v_call: TRBV5-4; clone_size: NA; d_call: TRBD1; j_call: TRBJ1-2; cdr3_aa: CASSPDRKNIYGYTF; cdr3_nt: TGTGCCAGCAGCCCGGACAGGAAGAATATCTATGGCTACACCTTC
v_call: TRBV18; clone_size: once; d_call: NA; j_call: TRBJ2-7; cdr3_aa: CASSQTVNEQYF; cdr3_nt: TGTGCCAGCTCTCAGACAGTAAACGAGCAGTACTTC
v_call: TRBV5-1; clone_size: NA; d_call: NA; j_call: TRBJ2-3; cdr3_aa: CASSLGQGVTDTQYF; cdr3_nt: TGCGCCAGCAGCTTGGGGCAGGGTGTCACAGATACGCAGTATTTT
v_call: TRBV11-2; clone_size: NA; d_call: NA; j_call: TRBJ2-7; cdr3_aa: CASSRDLSSYEQYF; cdr3_nt: TGTGCCAGCAGCCGGGATTTGAGCTCCTACGAGCAGTACTTC
v_call: TRBV4-2; clone_size: NA; d_call: NA; j_call: TRBJ1-3; cdr3_aa: CASSQGTDGSGNTIYF; cdr3_nt: TGTGCCAGCAGCCAAGGGACAGATGGCTCTGGAAACACCATATATTTT
v_call: TRBV27; clone_size: once; d_call: NA; j_call: TRBJ1-3; cdr3_aa: CASSPIGTPTGNTIYF; cdr3_nt: TGTGCCAGCAGTCCCATCGGGACACCCACCGGAAACACCATATATTTT
v_call: TRBV5-4; clone_size: NA; d_call: TRBD2; j_call: TRBJ2-3; cdr3_aa: CASSLFLGGGGTDTQYF; cdr3_nt: TGTGCCAGCAGCTTGTTTTTGGGCGGGGGGGGAACAGATACGCAGTATTTT
v_call: TRBV5-1; clone_size: NA; d_call: TRBD2; j_call: TRBJ2-3; cdr3_aa: CASSFAGGLYTDTQYF; cdr3_nt: TGCGCCAGCAGCTTCGCGGGAGGACTCTACACAGATACGCAGTATTTT
v_call: TRBV5-5; clone_size: NA; d_call: TRBD1; j_call: TRBJ1-1; cdr3_aa: CASTAMTGVMNTEAFF; cdr3_nt: TGTGCCAGCACTGCTATGACAGGGGTCATGAACACTGAAGCTTTCTTT
v_call: TRBV7-8; clone_size: NA; d_call: NA; j_call: TRBJ1-5; cdr3_aa: CASSPQGNNQPQHF; cdr3_nt: TGTGCCAGCAGCCCACAGGGTAACAATCAGCCCCAGCATTTT
v_call: TRBV5-1; clone_size: NA; d_call: TRBD2; j_call: TRBJ2-1; cdr3_aa: CASSLVSSGTSGGLSTEQFF; cdr3_nt: TGCGCCAGCAGCTTGGTGTCCTCCGGGACTAGCGGGGGGCTCTCTACTGAGCAGTTCTTC
v_call: TRBV27; clone_size: once; d_call: TRBD2; j_call: TRBJ2-7; cdr3_aa: CASKPGGGEQYF; cdr3_nt: TGTGCCAGCAAACCGGGAGGAGGTGAGCAGTACTTC
v_call: TRBV30; clone_size: few; d_call: NA; j_call: TRBJ2-2; cdr3_aa: CAWSVYPGELFF; cdr3_nt: TGTGCCTGGAGTGTATATCCCGGGGAGCTGTTTTTT
v_call: TRBV19; clone_size: NA; d_call: TRBD1; j_call: TRBJ1-1; cdr3_aa: CASTPGQGITEAFF; cdr3_nt: TGTGCCAGTACCCCGGGACAGGGAATCACTGAAGCTTTCTTT
v_call: TRBV30; clone_size: NA; d_call: TRBD1; j_call: TRBJ2-7; cdr3_aa: CAWSGTGGDREQYF; cdr3_nt: TGTGCCTGGAGTGGGACAGGGGGAGACCGCGAGCAGTACTTC
v_call: TRBV6-5; clone_size: NA; d_call: TRBD1; j_call: TRBJ2-7; cdr3_aa: CASTRGTGGAGEQYF; cdr3_nt: TGTGCCAGCACCAGGGGGACAGGGGGCGCGGGGGAGCAGTACTTC
v_call: TRBV7-2; clone_size: NA; d_call: TRBD2; j_call: TRBJ2-5; cdr3_aa: CASSSGLAEETQYF; cdr3_nt: TGTGCCAGCAGCTCGGGACTAGCTGAAGAGACCCAGTACTTC
v_call: TRBV29-1; clone_size: NA; d_call: NA; j_call: TRBJ1-3; cdr3_aa: CSVDPGGVDTIYF; cdr3_nt: TGCAGCGTTGACCCGGGAGGTGTAGACACCATATATTTT
v_call: TRBV7-2; clone_size: NA; d_call: NA; j_call: TRBJ2-7; cdr3_aa: CASSPTPGEGVEQYF; cdr3_nt: TGTGCCAGCAGCCCCACCCCGGGGGAGGGGGTCGAGCAGTACTTC
v_call: TRBV28; clone_size: NA; d_call: NA; j_call: TRBJ1-2; cdr3_aa: CASNGGLSISYGYTF; cdr3_nt: TGTGCCAGCAATGGAGGCCTCAGCATATCCTATGGCTACACCTTC
v_call: TRBV3-1/TRBV3-2; clone_size: few; d_call: TRBD2; j_call: TRBJ2-3; cdr3_aa: CASSQPGLAGANTQYF; cdr3_nt: TGTGCCAGCAGCCAACCGGGACTAGCGGGCGCCAATACGCAGTATTTT
v_call: TRBV15; clone_size: NA; d_call: NA; j_call: TRBJ1-6; cdr3_aa: CATSRVPHGTGDSPLHF; cdr3_nt: TGTGCCACCAGCAGAGTTCCCCACGGGACGGGAGATTCACCCCTCCACTTT
v_call: TRBV19; clone_size: NA; d_call: TRBD2; j_call: TRBJ2-4; cdr3_aa: CATGLAMNIQYF; cdr3_nt: TGTGCCACCGGACTAGCGATGAACATTCAGTACTTC
v_call: TRBV5-1; clone_size: NA; d_call: TRBD1; j_call: TRBJ2-3; cdr3_aa: CASSSQGNTQYF; cdr3_nt: TGCGCCAGCAGCTCACAGGGGAATACGCAGTATTTT
v_call: TRBV30; clone_size: NA; d_call: NA; j_call: TRBJ2-5; cdr3_aa: CAWRPGQSWVETQYF; cdr3_nt: TGTGCCTGGAGACCCGGACAGTCCTGGGTAGAGACCCAGTACTTC
v_call: TRBV7-2; clone_size: NA; d_call: NA; j_call: TRBJ1-2; cdr3_aa: CASSLGSYGYTF; cdr3_nt: TGTGCCAGCAGCTTGGGGAGCTATGGCTACACCTTC
v_call: TRBV19; clone_size: NA; d_call: TRBD1; j_call: TRBJ1-2; cdr3_aa: CASSLSRDRAGGYTF; cdr3_nt: TGTGCCAGTAGCTTGTCCCGGGACAGGGCTGGAGGCTACACCTTC
v_call: TRBV10-3; clone_size: NA; d_call: NA; j_call: TRBJ1-2; cdr3_aa: CAISSRGGNGYTF; cdr3_nt: TGTGCCATCAGCTCCAGGGGCGGTAATGGCTACACCTTC
v_call: TRBV12-5; clone_size: NA; d_call: TRBD2; j_call: TRBJ2-1; cdr3_aa: CASGLVPGGGNEQFF; cdr3_nt: TGTGCTAGTGGTTTGGTACCCGGGGGGGGCAATGAGCAGTTCTTC
v_call: TRBV12-5; clone_size: NA; d_call: TRBD1; j_call: TRBJ2-5; cdr3_aa: CASGRGQVEEETQYF; cdr3_nt: TGTGCTAGTGGTCGGGGACAGGTAGAAGAAGAGACCCAGTACTTC
v_call: TRBV28; clone_size: few; d_call: TRBD1; j_call: TRBJ1-1; cdr3_aa: CASFSWGTGVSEAFF; cdr3_nt: TGTGCCAGCTTCTCCTGGGGGACAGGGGTCAGTGAAGCTTTCTTT
v_call: TRBV19; clone_size: many; d_call: NA; j_call: TRBJ1-5; cdr3_aa: CASSIAPRGGESNQPQHF; cdr3_nt: TGTGCCAGTAGTATAGCACCAAGGGGAGGGGAAAGCAATCAGCCCCAGCATTTT
v_call: TRBV6-1; clone_size: few; d_call: NA; j_call: TRBJ1-6; cdr3_aa: CASSDRPFGSPLHF; cdr3_nt: TGTGCCAGCAGTGACAGGCCATTTGGGTCACCCCTCCACTTT
v_call: TRBV12-5; clone_size: NA; d_call: TRBD1; j_call: TRBJ2-7; cdr3_aa: CASGFRDRGYYEQYF; cdr3_nt: TGTGCTAGTGGTTTTCGGGACAGGGGGTACTACGAGCAGTACTTC
v_call: TRBV5-1; clone_size: NA; d_call: TRBD2; j_call: TRBJ2-7; cdr3_aa: CASSWGTSGSTYEQYF; cdr3_nt: TGCGCCAGCAGCTGGGGGACTAGCGGGAGCACCTACGAGCAGTACTTC
v_call: TRBV19; clone_size: NA; d_call: TRBD2; j_call: TRBJ2-3; cdr3_aa: CASSKAGGRDTQYF; cdr3_nt: TGTGCCAGTAGTAAGGCGGGGGGGAGAGATACGCAGTATTTT
v_call: TRBV2; clone_size: NA; d_call: NA; j_call: TRBJ2-7; cdr3_aa: CASSNNYEQYF; cdr3_nt: TGTGCCAGCAGTAACAACTACGAGCAGTACTTC
v_call: TRBV19; clone_size: NA; d_call: TRBD1; j_call: TRBJ2-7; cdr3_aa: CASSTFRDSQAMDEQYF; cdr3_nt: TGTGCCAGTAGTACTTTCCGGGACAGCCAGGCTATGGACGAGCAGTACTTC
v_call: TRBV7-6; clone_size: NA; d_call: TRBD2; j_call: TRBJ2-1; cdr3_aa: CASSLKAGGQYNEQFF; cdr3_nt: TGTGCCAGCAGCTTGAAAGCGGGGGGGCAGTACAATGAGCAGTTCTTC
v_call: TRBV3-1/TRBV3-2; clone_size: NA; d_call: TRBD1; j_call: TRBJ2-5; cdr3_aa: CASSLSRQGQETQYF; cdr3_nt: TGTGCCAGCAGCCTTTCCCGACAGGGACAAGAGACCCAGTACTTC
v_call: TRBV3-1/TRBV3-2; clone_size: NA; d_call: NA; j_call: TRBJ2-7; cdr3_aa: CASRGTGVHEQYF; cdr3_nt: TGTGCCAGCAGAGGGACGGGGGTGCACGAGCAGTACTTC
v_call: TRBV4-1; clone_size: NA; d_call: TRBD1; j_call: TRBJ2-7; cdr3_aa: CASSHSDRGAYEQYF; cdr3_nt: TGCGCCAGCAGCCATAGTGACAGGGGGGCTTACGAGCAGTACTTC
v_call: TRBV14; clone_size: NA; d_call: NA; j_call: TRBJ1-5; cdr3_aa: CASSPRSDIIHQPQHF; cdr3_nt: TGTGCCAGCAGCCCGCGCAGTGACATAATTCATCAGCCCCAGCATTTT
v_call: TRBV30; clone_size: NA; d_call: TRBD1; j_call: TRBJ1-2; cdr3_aa: CAWRIPGGGYGYTF; cdr3_nt: TGTGCCTGGAGGATACCAGGGGGCGGCTATGGCTACACCTTC
v_call: TRBV15; clone_size: once; d_call: TRBD1; j_call: TRBJ1-2; cdr3_aa: CATSRGSGQAF; cdr3_nt: TGTGCCACCAGCAGAGGGTCGGGACAGGCCTTC
v_call: TRBV5-6; clone_size: NA; d_call: NA; j_call: TRBJ1-6; cdr3_aa: CASSWTTGNSPLHF; cdr3_nt: TGTGCCAGCAGCTGGACAACAGGGAATTCACCCCTCCACTTT
v_call: TRBV11-2; clone_size: NA; d_call: NA; j_call: TRBJ2-7; cdr3_aa: CASSLGSTGSYEQYF; cdr3_nt: TGTGCCAGCAGCTTAGGCTCGACTGGGTCCTACGAGCAGTACTTC
v_call: TRBV13; clone_size: NA; d_call: NA; j_call: TRBJ1-1; cdr3_aa: CASSYQRPLMNTEAFF; cdr3_nt: TGTGCCAGCAGCTATCAGCGTCCTCTCATGAACACTGAAGCTTTCTTT
v_call: TRBV19; clone_size: once; d_call: NA; j_call: TRBJ2-7; cdr3_aa: CASTPGYEQYF; cdr3_nt: TGTGCCAGTACCCCCGGCTACGAGCAGTACTTC
v_call: TRBV30; clone_size: NA; d_call: NA; j_call: TRBJ1-4; cdr3_aa: CAWSVGGTNEKLFF; cdr3_nt: TGTGCCTGGAGTGTAGGCGGAACTAATGAAAAACTGTTTTTT
v_call: TRBV19; clone_size: NA; d_call: NA; j_call: TRBJ1-5; cdr3_aa: CASRRQGNQPQHF; cdr3_nt: TGTGCCAGCCGCCGGCAGGGCAATCAGCCCCAGCATTTT
v_call: TRBV19; clone_size: once; d_call: NA; j_call: TRBJ1-2; cdr3_aa: CASSIRQDYGYTF; cdr3_nt: TGTGCCAGTAGTATCCGACAGGATTATGGCTACACCTTC